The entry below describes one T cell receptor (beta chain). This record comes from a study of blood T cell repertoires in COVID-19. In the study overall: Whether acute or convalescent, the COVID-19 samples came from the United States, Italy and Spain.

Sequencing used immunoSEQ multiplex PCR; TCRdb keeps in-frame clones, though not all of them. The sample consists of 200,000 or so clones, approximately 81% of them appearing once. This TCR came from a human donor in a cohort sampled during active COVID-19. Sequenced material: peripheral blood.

CDR3: CASRTSGNEEQYF. The CDR3 DNA is TGTGCCAGCAGGACCAGCGGGAATGAAGAGCAGTACTTC. The chain combines TRBV6-6 with TRBJ2-7, with 7 nucleotides matching TRBD2. Germline V gives CDR1 MNHNY, CDR2 SVGAGI (reference sequence). The CDR3 is 13 residues long. Germline trimming cut 6 bases from V and 7 bases from J; bases unmatched to any gene: 9.